These 9 T cell receptor beta chains share one sample of origin, sequenced in a study of blood T cell repertoires in COVID-19. Measured with immunoSEQ multiplex PCR; TCRdb has only the in-frame clones, and not every one. The sample gives about 280,000 clones, 70% to 90% of which show up once; around 13% is in the top ten. The sequenced sample was peripheral blood. Receptors were obtained from a woman between 70 and 85 years old with COVID-19, enrolled during active disease.

V and J are TRBV18 and TRBJ2-2; 8 nucleotides agree with TRBD2. The CDR3 is made up of 17 amino acids. Germline V CDR1 and CDR2: KGHSH, LQKENI. The ends lost 0 bases at V and 5 bases at J; junction bases unmatched: 8. The CDR3 nucleotides read TGTGCCAGCTCACCACCCGGCCACAGCGGGGGAACCGGGGAGCTGTTTTTT. Translation: CASSPPGHSGGTGELFF.

The genes are TRBV5-1 and TRBJ2-1, with 7 bases fitting TRBD2. Germline values: CDR1 SGHRS, CDR2 YFSETQ. J gave up 4 bases and V 4 bases, and 8 bases lay outside the gene matches. The CDR3 contains 15 residues. The CDR3 is CASSNIAGAYNEQFF. Written as DNA, the CDR3 is TGCGCCAGCAGCAACATAGCGGGCGCTTACAATGAGCAGTTCTTC.

The chain joins TRBV5-4 to TRBJ2-1; a possible D gene is TRBD1 (5 bases). Looked up from germline, CDR1 is SGHNT and CDR2 is YYREEE (reference sequence). CDR3 length: 13 residues. The ends were cut back, 4 bases at V and 5 bases at J, with 10 bases in the middle. CDR3 sequence reads: CASSLGADNEQFF. The CDR3 bases are TGTGCCAGCAGCCTAGGGGCAGACAATGAGCAGTTCTTC.

The chain is built from TRBV28 and TRBJ2-1, with 10 bases lining up with TRBD2. Germline CDR1 reads MDHEN; CDR2 reads SYDVKM. This CDR3 has 15 residues. J was trimmed by 6 bases and V by 3 bases; bases with no gene match: 5. The chain's CDR3 is CASSLITSGANEQFF. Written as DNA, the CDR3 is TGTGCCAGCAGTTTGATTACTAGCGGGGCCAATGAGCAGTTCTTC.

This clone was observed a few times. The chain joins TRBV4-3 to TRBJ1-6, with TRBD1 matching over 8 bases. This CDR3 comprises 14 residues. Losses at the gene ends were 5 bases for V and 7 bases for J; bases not matched to a gene: 4. CDR1 and CDR2 from the germline V gene are LGHNA and YSLEER. The CDR3 sequence is CASSSRDRNSPLHF. Here the CDR3 DNA reads TGCGCCAGCAGCTCGCGGGACAGGAATTCACCCCTCCACTTT.

This chain uses TRBV7-2 with TRBJ1-1, with D hard to call. V lost 4 bases to trimming and J lost 5 bases, with 11 bases between them. Germline CDR1 and CDR2: SGHTA and FQGNSA. The CDR3 is 13 amino acids. Written as DNA, the CDR3 is TGTGCCAGCAGCTGGGCAGGCAAGACTGAAGCTTTCTTT. Encoded protein: CASSWAGKTEAFF. Full variable domain (remainder filled in from reference TRBV7-2 and TRBJ1-1): GAGVSQSPSNKVTEKGKDVELRCDPISGHTALYWYRQSLGQGLEFLIYFQGNSAPDKSGLPSDRFSAERTGGSVSTLTIQRTQQEDSAVYLCASSWAGKTEAFFGQGTRLTVV.

This clone has a single count. This chain joins TRBV7-9 and TRBJ1-1; unclear D gene. V lost 1 base and J lost 11, with 11 bases in between. There are 12 residues in the CDR3. The germline V gene encodes CDR1 SEHNR and CDR2 FQNEAQ (reference sequence). For the CDR3, the DNA is TGTGCCAGCAGCTTAGGCGGGGTAGGGGCTTTCTTT. Translating it yields CASSLGGVGAFF.

This clone was seen just once. The chain has TRBV3-1 (or the pseudogene TRBV3-2) and TRBJ2-3; the match to TRBD2 covers 7 bases. J was trimmed by 3 bases and V by 6 bases; bases with no gene match: 12. Germline CDR1 reads LGHDT; CDR2 reads YNNKEL (reference sequence). The CDR3 has 16 amino acids. The CDR3 region is CASRRRSGTTTDTQYF. The CDR3, as DNA: TGTGCCAGCAGACGTAGATCCGGGACTACAACAGATACGCAGTATTTT.

CDR3 DNA: TGCGCCAGCAGCCAAGACGTGATAGCGGGCGAGCAGTACTTC. Translated, it gives CASSQDVIAGEQYF. The V gene is TRBV4-3, the J gene TRBJ2-7; 7 bases are shared with TRBD2. Germline CDR1 reads LGHNA; CDR2 reads YSLEER. This CDR3 contains 14 residues. V was pared by 0 bases and J by 6 bases, with 5 bases of the junction left unmatched.